This is a list of T cell receptor beta chains from one sample in a study of blood T cell repertoires in COVID-19. The assay was immunoSEQ multiplex PCR, and TCRdb's table has in-frame clones only and misses some. The sample records some 270,000 clones, 80% to 85% being singletons. Sequenced: PBMCs or T cells enriched from blood (not recorded which). These receptors all stem from a man in his forties or fifties who had recovered from COVID-19. The CDR3 runs from the conserved cysteine through the conserved F or W. A D gene is named only where the DNA matches it firmly. Only some rows state a clone size, as once, few, many or a class for expanded clones.

size,V,J,D,DNA,CDR3
-,TRBV9,TRBJ2-5,TRBD2,TGTGCCAGCAGCGTAGGGGAGCGGGGGGCGACCCAGTACTTC,CASSVGERGATQYF
-,TRBV18,TRBJ2-2,-,TGTGCCAGCTCCACATTAACCGGGGAGCTGTTTTTT,CASSTLTGELFF
-,TRBV4-1,TRBJ1-1,TRBD1,TGCGCCAGCAGCCACCTCGGGACAGCAAACACTGAAGCTTTCTTT,CASSHLGTANTEAFF
-,TRBV5-1,TRBJ1-2,-,TGCGCCAGCAGCTTGAATCAGCAGGGGAGAGGAGGCTACACCTTC,CASSLNQQGRGGYTF
-,TRBV14,TRBJ2-7,-,TGTGCCAGCAGCCAAGACAGGCTTACTCTGTACTTC,CASSQDRLTLYF
-,TRBV28,TRBJ2-1,TRBD1,TGTGCCAGCGCCGCCGGGACAGGGGGCGGGGGCGGCTCCTACAATGAGCAGTTCTTC,CASAAGTGGGGGSYNEQFF
-,TRBV6-1,TRBJ1-2,-,TGTGCCAGCAGTGATATAATGACACGTGGCTACACCTTC,CASSDIMTRGYTF
few,TRBV7-8,TRBJ1-2,-,TGTGCCACCCTACGCCCCTCGAGAACTGCTTCTGGCTACACCTTC,CATLRPSRTASGYTF
-,TRBV4-2,TRBJ2-7,-,TGTGCCAGCAGACAAATGAGAGGGGGCTACGAGCAGTACTTC,CASRQMRGGYEQYF
once,TRBV5-1,TRBJ2-2,TRBD1,TGCGCCAGCAGCAGAGGGGACAGGGGCAACACCGGGGAGCTGTTTTTT,CASSRGDRGNTGELFF
-,TRBV3-1/TRBV3-2,TRBJ1-2,-,TGTGCCAGCAGCCAAGCCCAGGGGATCAACTATGGCTACACCTTC,CASSQAQGINYGYTF
-,TRBV3-1/TRBV3-2,TRBJ1-6,-,TGTGCCAGCAGCCAAGATCGCGGCAGATCACCCCTCCACTTT,CASSQDRGRSPLHF
-,TRBV7-2,TRBJ2-7,TRBD1,TGTGCCAGCAGCCCCACAGGGGGCGTGCAGTACTTC,CASSPTGGVQYF
-,TRBV11-2,TRBJ2-7,TRBD1,TGTGCCAGCAGCACCTCCTGGCGGGACAGGGCTACCTACGAGCAGTACTTC,CASSTSWRDRATYEQYF
-,TRBV12-5,TRBJ2-3,-,TGTGCTAGTGGTTTGCATGCTAGCAGCCGATCAGATACGCAGTATTTT,CASGLHASSRSDTQYF
-,TRBV5-6,TRBJ2-1,TRBD2,TGTGCCAGCAGCTTGAGGCTCCGGGAGGGTACTTACAATGAGCAGTTCTTC,CASSLRLREGTYNEQFF